These T cell receptor beta chains were read from a single sample in a study of long-term antiretroviral therapy in people with HIV. Libraries were prepared by immunoSEQ multiplex PCR; TCRdb keeps only in-frame clonotypes and omits some of them. Among 15,000 to 20,000 clones listed, around 81% were seen once. This specimen was unsorted PBMCs, taken 0.3 years before starting antiretroviral therapy. The receptors were gathered from a man aged 45-60 years with HIV. Each CDR3 is given with its conserved first and last residue. The order of the fields is J gene, clone size, V gene, CDR3 protein. Clone size is given for some rows only: seen once, a few or many times, or a class if the clone is expanded.

J: TRBJ2-5; size: NA; V: TRBV28; CDR3: CASGEGPGETQYF
J: TRBJ2-3; size: NA; V: TRBV5-4; CDR3: CASRTEWELTDTQYF
J: TRBJ2-1; size: NA; V: TRBV30; CDR3: CAWSLGYNEQFF
J: TRBJ2-1; size: NA; V: TRBV11-3; CDR3: CASSLSMGFEQFF
J: TRBJ1-2; size: NA; V: TRBV19; CDR3: CASSLQGESGGYTF
J: TRBJ1-3; size: NA; V: TRBV19; CDR3: CASSINRVGNTIYF
J: TRBJ1-2; size: NA; V: TRBV6-1; CDR3: CASTGQGWSGYTF
J: TRBJ2-2; size: NA; V: TRBV7-9; CDR3: CASRGGMVVPNTGELFF
J: TRBJ2-3; size: NA; V: TRBV28; CDR3: CASSRPGLAGVADTQYF
J: TRBJ2-1; size: NA; V: TRBV5-1; CDR3: CASSFETDYNEQFF
J: TRBJ2-7; size: NA; V: TRBV7-2; CDR3: CASSSDSGIAYEQYF
J: TRBJ2-1; size: NA; V: TRBV7-6; CDR3: CASSPGGAVRLSSYNEQFF
J: TRBJ1-2; size: NA; V: TRBV7-8; CDR3: CASSLGDSYGYTF
J: TRBJ2-2; size: NA; V: TRBV30; CDR3: CAWSVPQDRVTGELFF
J: TRBJ1-5; size: NA; V: TRBV7-2; CDR3: CASSLVGSGGQPQHF
J: TRBJ2-1; size: few; V: TRBV13; CDR3: CASSVQGRNEQFF
J: TRBJ1-2; size: few; V: TRBV9; CDR3: CASSVVEGSGYTF
J: TRBJ1-6; size: NA; V: TRBV2; CDR3: CASSVGAANSPLHF
J: TRBJ1-1; size: NA; V: TRBV27; CDR3: CASSRQDMNTEAFF
J: TRBJ1-4; size: once; V: TRBV30; CDR3: CAWSVARVAGGEKLFF
J: TRBJ1-2; size: NA; V: TRBV29-1; CDR3: CSVRQGSHGYTF
J: TRBJ1-5; size: NA; V: TRBV7-6; CDR3: CASSLFKEKTESNQPQHF
J: TRBJ1-2; size: NA; V: TRBV7-9; CDR3: CASGAQASYGYTF
J: TRBJ1-3; size: NA; V: TRBV18; CDR3: CASSPLQGSTSGNTIYF
J: TRBJ2-7; size: NA; V: TRBV19; CDR3: CASSIRVGYEQYF
J: TRBJ1-1; size: once; V: TRBV2; CDR3: CASSSHRNMNTEAFF
J: TRBJ2-2; size: few; V: TRBV12-5; CDR3: CASGPGATGELFF
J: TRBJ2-1; size: NA; V: TRBV7-9; CDR3: CASSLAGGSNEQFF
J: TRBJ2-5; size: once; V: TRBV7-2; CDR3: CASSSPNTAGGETQYF
J: TRBJ2-1; size: NA; V: TRBV19; CDR3: CASKPGLDWNEQFF
J: TRBJ1-5; size: NA; V: TRBV4-3; CDR3: CASSQDTGGYQPQHF
J: TRBJ2-5; size: NA; V: TRBV5-4; CDR3: CASSFPGGAGAKETQYF
J: TRBJ2-6; size: large; V: TRBV6-1; CDR3: CASSEDSSGANVLTF
J: TRBJ2-2; size: NA; V: TRBV5-8; CDR3: CASSKRNTGELFF
J: TRBJ2-7; size: medium-sized; V: TRBV6-7; CDR3: CASSSGALSLGQYF
J: TRBJ2-3; size: NA; V: TRBV28; CDR3: CASSPKTVIDTDTQYF
J: TRBJ2-7; size: NA; V: TRBV5-4; CDR3: CASSPGRGTYEQYF
J: TRBJ2-1; size: NA; V: TRBV2; CDR3: CASTRLVNGNEQFF
J: TRBJ2-1; size: NA; V: TRBV27; CDR3: CASQRLDNEQFF
J: TRBJ1-1; size: NA; V: TRBV13; CDR3: CASSFHRGRVFTEAFF
J: TRBJ2-5; size: NA; V: TRBV29-1; CDR3: CSVKRGETQYF
J: TRBJ1-2; size: NA; V: TRBV9; CDR3: CASSVDDGNYGYTF